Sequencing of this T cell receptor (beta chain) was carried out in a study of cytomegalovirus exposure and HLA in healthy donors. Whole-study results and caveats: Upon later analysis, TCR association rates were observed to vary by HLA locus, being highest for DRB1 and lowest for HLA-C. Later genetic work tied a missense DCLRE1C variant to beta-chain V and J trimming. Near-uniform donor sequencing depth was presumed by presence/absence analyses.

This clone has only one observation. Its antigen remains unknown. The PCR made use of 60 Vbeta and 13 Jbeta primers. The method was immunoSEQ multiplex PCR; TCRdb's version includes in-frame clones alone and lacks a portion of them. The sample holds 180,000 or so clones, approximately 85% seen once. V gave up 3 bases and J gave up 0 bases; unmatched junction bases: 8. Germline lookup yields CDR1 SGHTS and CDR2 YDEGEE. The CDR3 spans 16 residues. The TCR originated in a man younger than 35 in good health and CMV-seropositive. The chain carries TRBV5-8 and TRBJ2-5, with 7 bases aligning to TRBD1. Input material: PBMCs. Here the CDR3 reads CASSSLPGQNQETQYF. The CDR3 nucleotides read TGTGCCAGCAGCTCCCTACCGGGACAGAACCAAGAGACCCAGTACTTC.